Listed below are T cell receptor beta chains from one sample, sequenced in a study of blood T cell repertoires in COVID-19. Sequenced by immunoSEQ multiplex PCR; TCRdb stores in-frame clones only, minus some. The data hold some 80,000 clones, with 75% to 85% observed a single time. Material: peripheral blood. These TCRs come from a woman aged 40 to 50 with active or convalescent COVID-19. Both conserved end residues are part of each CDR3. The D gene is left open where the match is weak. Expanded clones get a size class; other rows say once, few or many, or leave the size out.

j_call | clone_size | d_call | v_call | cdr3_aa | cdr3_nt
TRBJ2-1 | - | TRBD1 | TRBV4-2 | CASSQGGQARKNEQFF | TGTGCCAGCAGCCAAGGGGGACAGGCTAGGAAGAATGAGCAGTTCTTC
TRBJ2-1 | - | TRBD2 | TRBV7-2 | CASSFLHGAGGLNEQFF | TGTGCCAGCAGCTTTTTACACGGAGCGGGGGGGCTGAATGAGCAGTTCTTC
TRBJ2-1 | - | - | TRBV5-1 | CASRVQGSYNEQFF | TGCGCCAGCAGAGTACAGGGATCCTACAATGAGCAGTTCTTC
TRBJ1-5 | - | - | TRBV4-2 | CASSQANSQGSPQHF | TGTGCCAGCAGCCAAGCCAACAGCCAGGGGTCTCCCCAGCATTTT
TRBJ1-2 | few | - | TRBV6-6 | CASSGRRGSGYTF | TGTGCCAGCAGTGGACGCCGGGGGAGTGGCTACACCTTC
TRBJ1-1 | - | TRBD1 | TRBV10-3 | CAISVEGATTEAFF | TGTGCCATCAGTGTCGAGGGGGCCACCACTGAAGCTTTCTTT
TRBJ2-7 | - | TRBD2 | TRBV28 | CASSFAGVYEQYF | TGTGCCAGCAGTTTTGCGGGAGTATACGAGCAGTACTTC
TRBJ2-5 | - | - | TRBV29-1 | CSVERGTQETQYF | TGCAGCGTTGAACGCGGTACTCAAGAGACCCAGTACTTC
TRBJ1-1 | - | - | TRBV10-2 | CASRIAGMNTEAFF | TGCGCCAGCAGAATCGCAGGAATGAACACTGAAGCTTTCTTT
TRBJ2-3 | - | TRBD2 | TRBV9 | CASTLAGSDTQYF | TGTGCCAGCACTCTAGCGGGTTCGGATACGCAGTATTTT
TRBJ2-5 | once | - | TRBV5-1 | CASSLGLAPQETQYF | TGCGCCAGCAGCTTGGGTCTAGCCCCCCAAGAGACCCAGTACTTC
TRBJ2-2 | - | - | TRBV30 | CAWDNPGELFF | TGTGCCTGGGATAATCCCGGGGAGCTGTTTTTT
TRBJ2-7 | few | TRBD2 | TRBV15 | CATSRESGLAGVYEQYF | TGTGCCACCAGCAGAGAGAGCGGCTTAGCGGGAGTCTACGAGCAGTACTTC
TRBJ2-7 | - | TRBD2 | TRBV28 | CASSLGGVQYF | TGTGCCAGCAGTTTAGGGGGGGTGCAGTACTTC
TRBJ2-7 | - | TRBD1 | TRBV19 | CATAPGQGSYEQYF | TGTGCCACTGCCCCGGGACAGGGGTCCTACGAGCAGTACTTC
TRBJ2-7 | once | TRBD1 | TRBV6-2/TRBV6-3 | CASSYSWTGGANEQYF | TGTGCCAGCAGTTACTCCTGGACAGGGGGGGCAAACGAGCAGTACTTC